The 20 T cell receptor beta chains listed next were all sequenced from one sample in a study of T cells after somatic rescue of genetic block (TCRdb year 2020). To prepare the library, the immunoSEQ multiplex PCR assay was applied. TCRdb's version of the immuneACCESS table is confined to in-frame rearrangements and falls short of the full clone set. An unresolved V gene accounts for under half of the shortfall where checked; the remainder is of unknown origin. Across this sample there are around 50,000 clones, with approximately 96% seen only once. The ten most abundant clones make up approximately 0.07% of the sample. Sequencing was done on a sample of peripheral blood mononuclear cells (PBMCs). The receptor set was obtained from a child younger than two.

The CDR3 DNA is TGTGCCAGCAGCCCCTGGACTAGCGGGACCACCGGGGAGCTGTTTTTT. As protein: CASSPWTSGTTGELFF. The V call is TRBV7-9, the J call TRBJ2-2; 12 nucleotides align to TRBD2. Germline CDR1 SEHNR, CDR2 FQNEAQ (reference sequence). The CDR3 totals 16 residues. Germline trimming cut 5 bases from V and 4 bases from J; bases unmatched to any gene: 5.

The chain uses TRBV5-1 and TRBJ1-2; TRBD1 agrees at 8 bases. Looked up from germline, CDR1 is SGHRS and CDR2 is YFSETQ. CDR3 length equals 16 residues. Unmatched junction bases numbered 13, after V lost 1 base and J lost 8 bases. Here the CDR3 DNA reads TGCGCCAGCAGCTTGCGAATCCAGGGGGCGAGGGAAGGCTACACCTTC. Translation: CASSLRIQGAREGYTF.

The chain uses TRBV10-3 and TRBJ2-3; 7 bases line up with TRBD1. Germline trimming cut 3 bases from V and 1 base from J; bases unmatched to any gene: 4. The CDR3 covers 15 residues. Germline CDR1 and CDR2: ENHRY and SYGVKD. CDR3 protein: CAISDRGQGTDTQYF. Written as DNA, the CDR3 is TGTGCCATCAGTGACCGAGGACAGGGCACAGATACGCAGTATTTT.

The genes are TRBV28 and TRBJ2-3, with D tentatively TRBD2 (5 bases). CDR3 length: 12 amino acids. Trimming removed 4 bases from V and 7 bases from J, with 9 bases in between. From germline, CDR1 is MDHEN and CDR2 SYDVKM. The CDR3 nucleotides read TGTGCCAGCAGTTGGACTTCAAATACGCAGTATTTT. Amino acids: CASSWTSNTQYF. The whole variable domain, filled in from reference TRBV28 and TRBJ2-3, reads DVKVTQSSRYLVKRTGEKVFLECVQDMDHENMFWYRQDPGLGLRLIYFSYDVKMKEKGDIPEGYSVSREKKERFSLILESASTNQTSMYLCASSWTSNTQYFGPGTRLTVL.

The chain uses TRBV14 and TRBJ2-3; possibly TRBD1 for D (6 bases). Trimming cost V 0 bases and J 2 bases, with 12 bases left between them. Germline V gene lookup returns CDR1 SGHDN and CDR2 FVKESK. The CDR3 extends over 16 amino acids. In nucleotides, the CDR3 is TGTGCCAGCAGCCAAGAGGAGCGGACAGCCACAGATACGCAGTATTTT. Translating gives CASSQEERTATDTQYF.

The chain is built from TRBV7-2 and TRBJ2-4, with TRBD2 matching 11 bases. The CDR3 is 18 residues long. The germline V gene has CDR1 SGHTA and CDR2 FQGNSA. J was trimmed by 0 bases and V by 5 bases; bases with no gene match: 9. CDR3 in DNA: TGTGCCAGCAGCCGTGGACTAGCGGGCGGCCTAGCCAAAAACATTCAGTACTTC. Its translation is CASSRGLAGGLAKNIQYF.

V usage is TRBV6-5 and J usage is TRBJ1-1; D is unresolved. V lost 4 bases to trimming and J lost 1 base, with 7 bases between them. The CDR3 is 13 amino acids. From germline, CDR1 is MNHEY and CDR2 SVGAGI. The CDR3 reads CASSSAGNTEAFF. As DNA, the CDR3 is TGTGCCAGCAGTTCCGCAGGGAACACTGAAGCTTTCTTT.

The V call is TRBV6-6, the J call TRBJ1-4; the match to TRBD1 covers 7 bases. CDR3 length equals 15 residues. CDR1 and CDR2 (germline): MNHNY, SVGAGI (reference sequence). Trimming cost V 0 bases and J 4 bases; bases outside gene matches: 2. CDR3 loop: CASSYSGQNNEKLFF. The CDR3 region has the DNA TGTGCCAGCAGTTACTCGGGACAGAATAATGAAAAACTGTTTTTT.

On this clone itself: This same CDR3 is encoded by further DNA sequences in the sample. The chain has TRBV28 and TRBJ1-2, with a possible D match to TRBD1 (5 bases). Germline lookup yields CDR1 MDHEN and CDR2 SYDVKM. This CDR3 has 12 residues. The V gene lost 2 bases and the J gene lost 4 bases, with 5 bases spanning the gap. The CDR3 DNA reads as TGTGCCAGCAGTTTAGGGGGCTATGGCTACACCTTC. Protein sequence: CASSLGGYGYTF.

The gene calls are TRBV11-2 and TRBJ2-3; TRBD1 agrees at 9 bases. CDR3 length: 13 residues. The germline V gene encodes CDR1 SGHAT and CDR2 FQNNGV. V trimming: 7 bases; J trimming: 5 bases; junction bases outside the gene matches: 4. The CDR3 sequence: CASNRGQGDTQYF. The DNA for the CDR3 is TGTGCCAGCAACAGGGGGCAAGGAGATACGCAGTATTTT.

This sequence joins TRBV11-2 and TRBJ2-3; 11 nucleotides agree with TRBD2. The junction had 2 bases not matched to a gene; V was cut back by 0 bases and J by 6 bases. From germline, CDR1 is SGHAT and CDR2 FQNNGV. This CDR3 is 15 amino acids long. CDR3 loop: CASSLELAGADTQYF. The CDR3 region has the DNA TGTGCCAGCAGCTTAGAACTAGCGGGAGCGGATACGCAGTATTTT.

In its sample, this clone was seen once. Other nucleotide sequences from this sample produce the same CDR3. The chain uses TRBV5-1 and TRBJ2-5; 8 nucleotides agree with TRBD2. CDR3 length: 15 amino acids. Germline CDR1 and CDR2: SGHRS and YFSETQ. Unmatched junction bases numbered 6, after V lost 1 base and J lost 4 bases. The CDR3 DNA reads as TGCGCCAGCAGCTTGACCGGGGCGGGGGGAGAGACCCAGTACTTC. Translating it yields CASSLTGAGGETQYF.

This rearrangement joins TRBV29-1 to TRBJ1-2; D is ambiguous. There are 12 residues in the CDR3. Looked up from germline, CDR1 is SQVTM and CDR2 is ANQGSEA. Trimming cost V 4 bases and J 4 bases, with 10 bases left between them. This chain's CDR3 is CSVGKGVYGYTF. DNA for the CDR3: TGCAGCGTTGGTAAGGGAGTCTATGGCTACACCTTC.

This chain connects TRBV29-1 to TRBJ1-3; D perhaps matches TRBD1 (5 bases). The CDR3 consists of 14 residues. V lost 4 bases and J lost 0, with 10 bases in between. CDR1 SQVTM and CDR2 ANQGSEA come from the germline V gene. DNA of the CDR3: TGCAGCGTTGCTTCCGGGACCTCTGGAAACACCATATATTTT. This gives the protein CSVASGTSGNTIYF.

V gene TRBV5-6 combines with J gene TRBJ2-2; no definite D call. CDR1 is SGHDT, CDR2 YYEEEE, per germline. CDR3 length: 14 amino acids. V was cut by 4 bases and J by 0 bases, with 7 bases left in between. The CDR3 DNA follows: TGTGCCAGCAGCCCTGGTCCGAACACCGGGGAGCTGTTTTTT. It yields the protein CASSPGPNTGELFF.

The gene calls are TRBV7-2 and TRBJ1-2; D not resolved. The CDR3 consists of 15 residues. CDR1 and CDR2 from the germline V gene are SGHTA and FQGNSA. V was pared by 5 bases and J by 3 bases, with 16 bases between. The CDR3 sequence is CASSLTSPGYYGYTF. The CDR3 bases are TGTGCCAGCAGCCTTACGTCTCCCGGGTACTATGGCTACACCTTC.

The chain joins TRBV5-6 to TRBJ1-1; TRBD1 might be the D (6 bases). Germline CDR1 is SGHDT and CDR2 is YYEEEE. The V gene lost 2 bases and the J gene lost 4 bases, with 18 bases spanning the gap. There are 16 residues in the CDR3. The CDR3 is CASSFLDRGVGTEAFF. DNA of the CDR3: TGTGCCAGCAGCTTTTTAGATAGGGGGGTTGGCACTGAAGCTTTCTTT.

The J gene is TRBJ2-6, the V gene TRBV5-1; D not resolved. The CDR3 is 15 residues long. The germline V gene has CDR1 SGHRS and CDR2 YFSETQ. The V end lost 4 bases, the J end lost 3 bases, and 11 bases lay between the germline ends. CDR3: CASSGRVVGANVLTF. CDR3 nucleotide sequence: TGCGCCAGCAGCGGAAGGGTAGTTGGGGCCAACGTCCTGACTTTC.

This clone was seen more than once but under ten times. The chain links TRBV20-1 to TRBJ2-5; D not resolved. This CDR3 is 10 amino acids long. CDR1 is DFQATT, CDR2 SNEGSKA, per germline (reference sequence). Trimming stripped 2 bases from V and 2 bases from J, with 0 bases between. The DNA for the CDR3 is TGCAGTGCTAGACAAGAGACCCAGTACTTC. Residues: CSARQETQYF.

V and J are TRBV7-9 and TRBJ1-1; D is unclear. CDR3 size: 16 residues. From germline, CDR1 is SEHNR and CDR2 FQNEAQ (reference sequence). Between the trimmed V and J ends, which lost 5 bases and 0 bases, there was a span of 16 bases. Here the CDR3 DNA reads TGTGCCAGCAGCGACCGGGTACCTAGGCTGAACACTGAAGCTTTCTTT. It specifies CASSDRVPRLNTEAFF.